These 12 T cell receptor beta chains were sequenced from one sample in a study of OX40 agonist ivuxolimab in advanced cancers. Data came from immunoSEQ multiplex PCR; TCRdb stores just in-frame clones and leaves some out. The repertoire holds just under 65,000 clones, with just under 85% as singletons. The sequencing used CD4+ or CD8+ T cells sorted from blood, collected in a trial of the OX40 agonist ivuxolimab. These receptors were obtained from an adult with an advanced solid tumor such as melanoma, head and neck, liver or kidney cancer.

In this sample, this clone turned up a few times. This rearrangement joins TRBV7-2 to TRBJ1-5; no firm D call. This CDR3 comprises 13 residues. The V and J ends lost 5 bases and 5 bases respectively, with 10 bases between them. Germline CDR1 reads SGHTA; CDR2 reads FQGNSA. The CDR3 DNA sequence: TGTGCCAGCAGCCCTGGAATGGATCAGCCCCAGCATTTT. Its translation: CASSPGMDQPQHF.

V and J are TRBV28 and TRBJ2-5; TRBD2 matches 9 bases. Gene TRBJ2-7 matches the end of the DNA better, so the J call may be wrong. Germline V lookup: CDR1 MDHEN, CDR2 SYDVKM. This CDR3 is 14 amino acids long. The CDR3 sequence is CASSSLAGSYEQYF. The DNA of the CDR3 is TGTGCCAGCAGTTCACTAGCGGGTTCCTACGAGCAGTACTTC.

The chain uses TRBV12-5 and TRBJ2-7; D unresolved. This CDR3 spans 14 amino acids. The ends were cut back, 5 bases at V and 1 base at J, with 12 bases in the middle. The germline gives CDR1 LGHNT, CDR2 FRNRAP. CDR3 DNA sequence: TGTGCTAGTGGTCAAACCCTTAGGTCCTACGAGCAGTACTTC. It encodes CASGQTLRSYEQYF.

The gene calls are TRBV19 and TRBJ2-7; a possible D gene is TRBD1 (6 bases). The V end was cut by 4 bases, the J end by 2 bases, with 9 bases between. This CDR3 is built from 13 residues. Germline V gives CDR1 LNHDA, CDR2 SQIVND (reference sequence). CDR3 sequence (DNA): TGTGCCAGTAGTAGTAGGGGGACCTACGAGCAGTACTTC. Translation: CASSSRGTYEQYF.

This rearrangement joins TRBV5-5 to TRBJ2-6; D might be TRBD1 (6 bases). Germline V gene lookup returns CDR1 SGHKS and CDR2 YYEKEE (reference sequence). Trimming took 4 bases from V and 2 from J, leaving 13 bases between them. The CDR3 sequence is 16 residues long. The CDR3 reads CASSTLTGTGANVLTF. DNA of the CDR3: TGTGCCAGCAGCACCCTCACAGGGACTGGGGCCAACGTCCTGACTTTC.

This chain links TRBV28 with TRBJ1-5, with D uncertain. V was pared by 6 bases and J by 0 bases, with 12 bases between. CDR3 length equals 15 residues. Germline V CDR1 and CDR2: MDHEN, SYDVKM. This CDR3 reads CASSRRGNSNQPQHF. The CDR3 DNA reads TGTGCCAGCAGCCGCCGGGGAAATAGCAATCAGCCCCAGCATTTT. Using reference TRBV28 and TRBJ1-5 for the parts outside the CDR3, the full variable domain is DVKVTQSSRYLVKRTGEKVFLECVQDMDHENMFWYRQDPGLGLRLIYFSYDVKMKEKGDIPEGYSVSREKKERFSLILESASTNQTSMYLCASSRRGNSNQPQHFGDGTRLSIL.

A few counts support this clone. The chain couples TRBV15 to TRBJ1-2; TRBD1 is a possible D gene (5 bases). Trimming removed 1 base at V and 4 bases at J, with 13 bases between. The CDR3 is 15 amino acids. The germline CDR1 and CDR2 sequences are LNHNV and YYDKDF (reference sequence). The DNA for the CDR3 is TGTGCCACCAGCAGAGTCCCCAGGGTTAGCTATGGCTACACCTTC. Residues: CATSRVPRVSYGYTF.

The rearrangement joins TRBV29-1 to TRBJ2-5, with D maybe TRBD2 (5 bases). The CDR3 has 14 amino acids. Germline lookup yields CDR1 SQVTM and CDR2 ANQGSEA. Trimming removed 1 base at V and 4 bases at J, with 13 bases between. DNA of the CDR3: TGCAGCGTTGAAGTGGGAGCGGCCCTAGAGACCCAGTACTTC. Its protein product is CSVEVGAALETQYF.

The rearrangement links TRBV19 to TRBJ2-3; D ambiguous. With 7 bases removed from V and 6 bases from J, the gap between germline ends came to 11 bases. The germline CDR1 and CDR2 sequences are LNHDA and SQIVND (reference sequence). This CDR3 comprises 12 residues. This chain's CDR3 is CASTSIGDTQYF. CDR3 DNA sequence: TGTGCCAGTACTTCGATCGGGGATACGCAGTATTTT.

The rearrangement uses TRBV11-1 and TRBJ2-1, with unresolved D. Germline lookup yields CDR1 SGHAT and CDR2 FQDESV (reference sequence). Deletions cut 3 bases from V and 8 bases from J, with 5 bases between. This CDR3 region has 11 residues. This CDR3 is CASSFFDEQFF. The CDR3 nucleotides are TGTGCCAGCAGCTTTTTCGATGAGCAGTTCTTC. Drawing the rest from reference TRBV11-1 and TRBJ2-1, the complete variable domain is EAEVAQSPRYKITEKSQAVAFWCDPISGHATLYWYRQILGQGPELLVQFQDESVVDDSQLPKDRFSAERLKGVDSTLKIQPAELGDSAMYLCASSFFDEQFFGPGTRLTVL.

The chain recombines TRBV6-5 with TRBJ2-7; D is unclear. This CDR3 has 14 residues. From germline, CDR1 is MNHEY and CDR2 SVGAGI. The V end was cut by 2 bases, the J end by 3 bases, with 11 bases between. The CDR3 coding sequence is TGTGCCAGCAGTTACCTACGAAAGGGCTACGAGCAGTACTTC. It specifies CASSYLRKGYEQYF.

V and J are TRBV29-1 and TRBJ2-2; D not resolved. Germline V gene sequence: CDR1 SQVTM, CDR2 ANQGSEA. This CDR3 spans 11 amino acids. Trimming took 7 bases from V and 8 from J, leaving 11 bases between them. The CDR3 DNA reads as TGCAGCGCCATAATCCTGGGGGAGCTGTTTTTT. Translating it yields CSAIILGELFF.